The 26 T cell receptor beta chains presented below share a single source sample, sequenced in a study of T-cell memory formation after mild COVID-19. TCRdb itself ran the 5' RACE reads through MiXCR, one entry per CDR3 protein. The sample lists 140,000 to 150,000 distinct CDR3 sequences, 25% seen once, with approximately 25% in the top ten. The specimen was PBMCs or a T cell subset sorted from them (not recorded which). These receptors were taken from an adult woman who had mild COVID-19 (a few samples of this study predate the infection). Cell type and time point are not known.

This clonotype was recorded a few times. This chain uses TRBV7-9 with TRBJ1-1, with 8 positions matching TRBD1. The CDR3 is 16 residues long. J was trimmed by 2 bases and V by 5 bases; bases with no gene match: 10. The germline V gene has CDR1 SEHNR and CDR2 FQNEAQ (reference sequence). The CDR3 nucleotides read TGTGCCAGCAGCCCAAACTCGGACAGGGAAAACACTGAAGCTTTCTTT. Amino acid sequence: CASSPNSDRENTEAFF.

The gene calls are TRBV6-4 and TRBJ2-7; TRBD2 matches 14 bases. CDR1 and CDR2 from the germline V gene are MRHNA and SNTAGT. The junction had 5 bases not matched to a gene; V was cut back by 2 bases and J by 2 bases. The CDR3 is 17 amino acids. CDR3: CASSDRTSGRPPYEQYF. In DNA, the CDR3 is TGTGCCAGCAGTGACAGGACTAGCGGGAGGCCCCCCTACGAGCAGTACTTC.

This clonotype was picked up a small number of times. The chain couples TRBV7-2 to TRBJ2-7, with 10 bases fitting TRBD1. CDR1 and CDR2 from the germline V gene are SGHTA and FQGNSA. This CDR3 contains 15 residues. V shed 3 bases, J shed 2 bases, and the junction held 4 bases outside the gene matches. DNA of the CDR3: TGTGCCAGCAGCTTGGACAGGGGGACTCCCTACGAGCAGTACTTC. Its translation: CASSLDRGTPYEQYF.

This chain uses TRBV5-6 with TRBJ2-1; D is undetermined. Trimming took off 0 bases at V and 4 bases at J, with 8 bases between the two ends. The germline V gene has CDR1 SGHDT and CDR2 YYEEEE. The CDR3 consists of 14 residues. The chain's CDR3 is CASSLGRQYNEQFF. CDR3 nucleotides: TGTGCCAGCAGCTTGGGAAGGCAATACAATGAGCAGTTCTTC.

The CDR3 DNA reads as TGTGCCAGCAGCCCGCCAATGGGACTAGCGAGAGATACGCAGTATTTT. Protein product: CASSPPMGLARDTQYF. The rearrangement links TRBV2 to TRBJ2-3; 10 nucleotides agree with TRBD2. The junction had 11 bases not matched to a gene; V was cut back by 6 bases and J by 5 bases. CDR3 length: 16 amino acids. Germline assignment: CDR1 SNHLY and CDR2 FYNNEI.

Here the CDR3 reads CSARDRSSGSFYEQYF. The CDR3, as DNA: TGCAGTGCTAGAGACAGGTCTAGCGGGAGTTTCTACGAGCAGTACTTC. The gene calls are TRBV20-1 and TRBJ2-7, with 10 bases identical to TRBD2. Trimming took 0 bases from V and 3 from J; bases not matched to a gene: 8. The CDR3 extends over 16 amino acids. Germline lookup yields CDR1 DFQATT and CDR2 SNEGSKA (reference sequence).

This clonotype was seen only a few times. The CDR3: CASGTSGSWGTDTQYF. CDR3 DNA: TGTGCCAGCGGAACTAGCGGGAGTTGGGGCACAGATACGCAGTATTTT. J is TRBJ2-3 and V is TRBV12-3 or TRBV12-4; 11 nucleotides agree with TRBD2. With V trimmed by 8 bases and J by 1 base, 8 bases remained unmatched. The length of the CDR3 is 16 residues.

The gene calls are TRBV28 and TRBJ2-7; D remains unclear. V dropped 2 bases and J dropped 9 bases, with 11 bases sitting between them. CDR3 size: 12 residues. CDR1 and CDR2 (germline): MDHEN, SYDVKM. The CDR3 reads CASSLGPSGQYF. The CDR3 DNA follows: TGTGCCAGCAGTTTAGGGCCTTCGGGGCAGTACTTC.

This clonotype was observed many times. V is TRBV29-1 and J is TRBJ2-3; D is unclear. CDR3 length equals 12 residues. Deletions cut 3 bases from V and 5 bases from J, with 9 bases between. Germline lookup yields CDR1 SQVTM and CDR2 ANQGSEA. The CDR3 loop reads CSVDNGKDTQYF. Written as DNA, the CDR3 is TGCAGCGTTGATAACGGCAAAGATACGCAGTATTTT.

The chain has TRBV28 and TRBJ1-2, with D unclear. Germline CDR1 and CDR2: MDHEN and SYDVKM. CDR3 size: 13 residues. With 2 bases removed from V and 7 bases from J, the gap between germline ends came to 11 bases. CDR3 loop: CASSLSWGSGYTF. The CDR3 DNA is TGTGCCAGCAGTTTAAGCTGGGGATCTGGCTACACCTTC.

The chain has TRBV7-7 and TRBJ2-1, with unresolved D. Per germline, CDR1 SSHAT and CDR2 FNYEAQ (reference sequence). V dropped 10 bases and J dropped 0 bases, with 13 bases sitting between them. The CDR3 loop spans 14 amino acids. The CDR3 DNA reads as TGTGCCATCACGGACGTAAGCTCCTACAATGAGCAGTTCTTC. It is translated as CAITDVSSYNEQFF.

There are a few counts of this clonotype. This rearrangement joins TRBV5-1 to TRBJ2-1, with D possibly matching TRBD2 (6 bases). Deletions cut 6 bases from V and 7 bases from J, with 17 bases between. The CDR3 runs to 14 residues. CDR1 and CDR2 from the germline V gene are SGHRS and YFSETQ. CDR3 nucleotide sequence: TGCGCCAGCACGCTTGCGCTAGCGAATAATGAGCAGTTCTTC. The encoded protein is CASTLALANNEQFF.

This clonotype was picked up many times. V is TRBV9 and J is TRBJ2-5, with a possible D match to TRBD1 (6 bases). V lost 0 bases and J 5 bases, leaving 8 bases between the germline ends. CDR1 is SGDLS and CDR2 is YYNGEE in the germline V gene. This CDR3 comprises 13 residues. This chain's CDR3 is CASSVDQGETQYF. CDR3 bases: TGTGCCAGCAGCGTAGATCAGGGGGAGACCCAGTACTTC.

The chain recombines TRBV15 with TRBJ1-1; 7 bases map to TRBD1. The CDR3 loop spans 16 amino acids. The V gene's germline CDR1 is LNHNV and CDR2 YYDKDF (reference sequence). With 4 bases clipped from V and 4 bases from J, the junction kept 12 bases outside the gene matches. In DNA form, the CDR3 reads TGTGCCACCAGCACAGGACAGGTGGGGTCTGGCACTGAAGCTTTCTTT. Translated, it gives CATSTGQVGSGTEAFF.

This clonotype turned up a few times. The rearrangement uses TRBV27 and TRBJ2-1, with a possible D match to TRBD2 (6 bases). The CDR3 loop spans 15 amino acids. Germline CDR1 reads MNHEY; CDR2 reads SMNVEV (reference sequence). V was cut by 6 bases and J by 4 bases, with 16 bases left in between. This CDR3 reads CASSTQPGEYNEQFF. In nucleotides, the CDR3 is TGTGCCAGCAGCACCCAACCGGGGGAATACAATGAGCAGTTCTTC.

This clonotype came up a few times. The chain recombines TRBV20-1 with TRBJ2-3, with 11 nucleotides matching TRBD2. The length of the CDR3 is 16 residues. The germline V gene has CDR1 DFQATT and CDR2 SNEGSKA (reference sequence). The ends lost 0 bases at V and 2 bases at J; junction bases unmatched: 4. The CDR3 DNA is TGCAGTGCTAGAGATTTAGCGGGAGGGTTCACAGATACGCAGTATTTT. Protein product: CSARDLAGGFTDTQYF.

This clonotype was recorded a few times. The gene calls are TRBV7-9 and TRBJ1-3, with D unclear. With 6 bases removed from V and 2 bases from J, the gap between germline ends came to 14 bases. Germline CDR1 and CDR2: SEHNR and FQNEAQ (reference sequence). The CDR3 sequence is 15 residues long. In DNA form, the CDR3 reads TGTGCCAGCAGGCCGCTCGAAGTAGCTGGAAACACCATATATTTT. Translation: CASRPLEVAGNTIYF.

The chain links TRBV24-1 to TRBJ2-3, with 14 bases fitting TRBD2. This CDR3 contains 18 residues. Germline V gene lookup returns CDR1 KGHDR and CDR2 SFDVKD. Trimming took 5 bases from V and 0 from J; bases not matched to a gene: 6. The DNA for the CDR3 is TGTGCCACCAGTGGGACTAGCGGGGGGCGTAGTAGCACAGATACGCAGTATTTT. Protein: CATSGTSGGRSSTDTQYF.

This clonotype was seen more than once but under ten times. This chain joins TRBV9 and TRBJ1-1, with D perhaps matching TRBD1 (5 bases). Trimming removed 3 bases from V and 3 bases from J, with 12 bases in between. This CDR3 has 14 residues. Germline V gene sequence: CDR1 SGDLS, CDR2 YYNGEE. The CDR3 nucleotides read TGTGCCAGCAGCGCCGAGGCAGGGCACACTGAAGCTTTCTTT. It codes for CASSAEAGHTEAFF.

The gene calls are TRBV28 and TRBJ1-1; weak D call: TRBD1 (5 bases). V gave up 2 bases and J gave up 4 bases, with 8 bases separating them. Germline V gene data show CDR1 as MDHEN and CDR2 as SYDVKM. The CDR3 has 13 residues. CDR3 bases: TGTGCCAGCAGTTTAGGGGGACGCACTGAAGCTTTCTTT. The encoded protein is CASSLGGRTEAFF.

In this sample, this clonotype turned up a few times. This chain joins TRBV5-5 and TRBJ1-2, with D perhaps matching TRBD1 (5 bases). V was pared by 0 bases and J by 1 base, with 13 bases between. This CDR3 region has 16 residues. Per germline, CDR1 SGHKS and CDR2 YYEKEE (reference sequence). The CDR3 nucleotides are TGTGCCAGCAGCTTGGCCGGGGCAGCCAATAACTATGGCTACACCTTC. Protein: CASSLAGAANNYGYTF.

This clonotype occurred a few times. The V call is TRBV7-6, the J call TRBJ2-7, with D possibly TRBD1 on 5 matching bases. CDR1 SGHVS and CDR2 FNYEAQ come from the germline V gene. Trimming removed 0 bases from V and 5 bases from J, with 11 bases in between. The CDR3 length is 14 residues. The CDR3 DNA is TGTGCCAGCAGCTTAGCAGGGGATGTTGACGAGCAGTACTTC. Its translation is CASSLAGDVDEQYF.

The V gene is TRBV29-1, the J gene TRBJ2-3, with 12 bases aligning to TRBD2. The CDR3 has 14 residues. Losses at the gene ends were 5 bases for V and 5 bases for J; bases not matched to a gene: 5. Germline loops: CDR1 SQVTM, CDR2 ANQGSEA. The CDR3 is CSVLTSGSEDTQYF. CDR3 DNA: TGCAGCGTTCTGACTAGCGGGAGTGAAGATACGCAGTATTTT.

The CDR3 sequence is CASTQGGDIQYF. CDR3 DNA: TGTGCCAGCACCCAAGGGGGGGACATTCAGTACTTC. The genes are TRBV5-6 and TRBJ2-4; possible D gene TRBD2, 7 bases. The ends were cut back, 6 bases at V and 8 bases at J, with 12 bases in the middle. Germline-derived CDR1 and CDR2 are SGHDT and YYEEEE. CDR3 size: 12 residues.

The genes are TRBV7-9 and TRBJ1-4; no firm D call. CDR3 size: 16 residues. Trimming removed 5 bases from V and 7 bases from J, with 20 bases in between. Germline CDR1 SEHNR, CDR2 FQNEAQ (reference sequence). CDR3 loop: CASSPNYGEDFEKLFF. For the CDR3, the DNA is TGTGCCAGCAGCCCCAATTATGGGGAAGACTTTGAAAAACTGTTTTTT.

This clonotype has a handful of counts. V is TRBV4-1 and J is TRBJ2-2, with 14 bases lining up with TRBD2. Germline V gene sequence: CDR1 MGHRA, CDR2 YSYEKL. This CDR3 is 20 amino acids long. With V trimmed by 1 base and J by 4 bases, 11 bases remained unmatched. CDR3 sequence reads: CASSQAGLAGGPPSTGELFF. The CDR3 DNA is TGCGCCAGCAGCCAAGCTGGACTAGCGGGGGGCCCCCCCTCCACCGGGGAGCTGTTTTTT.